This entry is about one T cell receptor (beta chain). These donors, healthy bone marrow donors, were studied. Germline values: CDR1 SEHNR, CDR2 FQNEAQ (reference sequence). This CDR3 has 16 amino acids. V was shortened by 6 bases and J by 6 bases, with 21 bases between the two germline ends. This sample is part of a study of cytomegalovirus exposure and HLA in healthy donors. Whole-study context: The study placed around 80% of its 350 to 450 genotyped donors in the Caucasian-associated ancestry cluster.

The PCR ran on 60 Vbeta and 13 Jbeta primers. Some clones are missing from TCRdb's copy, which holds only in-frame ones; the method was immunoSEQ multiplex PCR. The repertoire holds 60,000 or so clones, with approximately 71% as singletons. This sequence joins TRBV7-9 and TRBJ1-3; no clear D. The sample taken for sequencing was PBMCs. The sequence derives from a middle-aged man in good health and CMV-seropositive. The CDR3 DNA sequence: TGTGCCAGCAGTTACGGGAGTAGCGCTATGGAAAACACCATATATTTT. Its translation is CASSYGSSAMENTIYF.